This T cell receptor beta chain came from a study of cytomegalovirus exposure and HLA in healthy donors. Study results and limitations: A list of about 180 TCR beta chains associated with cytomegalovirus was given. Using the classifier, cytomegalovirus status was reportedly diagnosed with high specificity and sensitivity.

Deletions cut 0 bases from V and 5 bases from J, with 20 bases between. The CDR3 covers 18 residues. Germline V gives CDR1 LGHNA, CDR2 YNFKEQ. This clone was detected only once. Its matching antigen is unknown. The protocol was immunoSEQ multiplex PCR, while the TCRdb copy is restricted to in-frame clones and leaves out a portion. The sample contains over 75,000 clones, about nine tenths of which appear only once. The clonotype comes from a man in his thirties or forties in good health and CMV-seronegative. The V gene is TRBV4-2, the J gene TRBJ2-1; maybe TRBD2 (7 bases). Sequencing was carried out using PBMCs. The DNA for the CDR3 is TGTGCCAGCAGCCAAGAGGCCCCGGGGGGCTGGGTGGACAATGAGCAGTTCTTC. This translates into CASSQEAPGGWVDNEQFF.